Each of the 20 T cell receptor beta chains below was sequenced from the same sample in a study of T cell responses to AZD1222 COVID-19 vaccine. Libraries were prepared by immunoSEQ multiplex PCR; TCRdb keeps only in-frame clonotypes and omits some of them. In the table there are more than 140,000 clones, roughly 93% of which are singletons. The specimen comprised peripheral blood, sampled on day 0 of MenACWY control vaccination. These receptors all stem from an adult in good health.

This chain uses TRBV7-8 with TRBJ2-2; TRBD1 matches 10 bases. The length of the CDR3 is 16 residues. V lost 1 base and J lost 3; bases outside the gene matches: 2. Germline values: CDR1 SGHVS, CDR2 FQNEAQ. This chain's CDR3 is CASSLVGTGDTGELFF. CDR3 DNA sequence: TGTGCCAGCAGCTTAGTTGGGACAGGGGACACCGGGGAGCTGTTTTTT.

The CDR3 loop reads CASSLMTGAFRITEWVTF. The CDR3 nucleotides read TGTGCCAGCAGCTTGATGACGGGGGCTTTTCGCATTACCGAATGGGTCACCTTC. V and J are TRBV5-4 and TRBJ1-2, with D maybe TRBD1 (6 bases). The CDR3 loop spans 18 amino acids. Germline V gene sequence: CDR1 SGHNT, CDR2 YYREEE (reference sequence). Between the trimmed V and J ends, which lost 1 base and 13 bases, there was a span of 32 bases.

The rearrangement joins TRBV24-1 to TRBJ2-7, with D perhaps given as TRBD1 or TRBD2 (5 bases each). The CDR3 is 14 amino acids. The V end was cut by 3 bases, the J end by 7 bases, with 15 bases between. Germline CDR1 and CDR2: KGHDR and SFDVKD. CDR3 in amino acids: CATSDRNRDDEQYF. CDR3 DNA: TGTGCCACCAGTGATCGAAATCGGGACGATGAGCAGTACTTC.

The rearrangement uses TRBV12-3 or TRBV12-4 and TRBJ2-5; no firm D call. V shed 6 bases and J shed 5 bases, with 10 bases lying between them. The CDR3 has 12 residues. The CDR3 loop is CASSGPRETQYF. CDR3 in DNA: TGTGCCAGCAGCGGGCCTAGGGAGACCCAGTACTTC.

This chain's CDR3 is CASSPQVNRGYTEAFF. DNA for the CDR3: TGCGCCAGCAGCCCCCAGGTGAACAGGGGATATACTGAAGCTTTCTTT. The rearrangement links TRBV5-1 to TRBJ1-1; the match to TRBD1 covers 7 bases. V gave up 4 bases and J gave up 5 bases; unmatched junction bases: 14. CDR3 length: 16 residues. In germline, CDR1 is SGHRS, CDR2 YFSETQ.

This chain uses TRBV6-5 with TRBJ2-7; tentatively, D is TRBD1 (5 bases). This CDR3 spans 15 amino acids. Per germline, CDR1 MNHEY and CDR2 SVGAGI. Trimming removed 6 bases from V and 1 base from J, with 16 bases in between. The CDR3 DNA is TGTGCCAGCAGGGCTTCTGGGGCGGTTTCCTACGAGCAGTACTTC. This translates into CASRASGAVSYEQYF.

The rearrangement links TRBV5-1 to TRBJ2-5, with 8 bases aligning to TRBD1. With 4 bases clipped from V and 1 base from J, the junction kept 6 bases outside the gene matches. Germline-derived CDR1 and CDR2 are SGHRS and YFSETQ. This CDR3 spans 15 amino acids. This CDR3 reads CASSLLGTGQETQYF. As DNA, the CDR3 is TGCGCCAGCAGCCTGCTGGGGACAGGCCAAGAGACCCAGTACTTC.

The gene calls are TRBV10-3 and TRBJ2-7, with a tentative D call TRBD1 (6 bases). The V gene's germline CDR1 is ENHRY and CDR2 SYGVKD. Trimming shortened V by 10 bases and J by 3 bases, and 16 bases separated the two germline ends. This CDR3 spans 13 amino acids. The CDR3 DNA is TGTGCCAACCGACAGGCCGGCAGCTACGAGCAGTACTTC. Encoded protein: CANRQAGSYEQYF.

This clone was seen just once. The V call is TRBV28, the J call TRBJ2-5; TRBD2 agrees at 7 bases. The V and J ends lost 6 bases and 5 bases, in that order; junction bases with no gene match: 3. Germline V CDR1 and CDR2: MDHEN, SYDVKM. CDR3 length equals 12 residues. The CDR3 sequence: CASRGGLETQYF. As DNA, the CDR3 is TGTGCCAGCAGGGGGGGGTTGGAGACCCAGTACTTC.

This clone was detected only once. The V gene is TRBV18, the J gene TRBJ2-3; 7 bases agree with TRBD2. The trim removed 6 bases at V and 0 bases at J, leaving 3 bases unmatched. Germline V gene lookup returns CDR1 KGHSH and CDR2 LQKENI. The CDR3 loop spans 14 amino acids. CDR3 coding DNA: TGTGCCAGCTCCGCGGGAGAAAGCACAGATACGCAGTATTTT. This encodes CASSAGESTDTQYF.

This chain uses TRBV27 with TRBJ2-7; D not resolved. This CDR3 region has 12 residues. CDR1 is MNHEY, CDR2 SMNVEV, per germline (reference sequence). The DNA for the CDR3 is TGTGCTCCTGACCCCTACGTCAGAGAGCAGTACTTC. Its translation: CAPDPYVREQYF.

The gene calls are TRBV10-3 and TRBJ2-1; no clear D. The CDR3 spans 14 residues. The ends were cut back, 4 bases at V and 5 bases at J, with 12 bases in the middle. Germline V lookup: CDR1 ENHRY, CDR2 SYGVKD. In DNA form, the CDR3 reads TGTGCCATCAGTGCGGTAGAATTTCACAATGAGCAGTTCTTC. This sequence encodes CAISAVEFHNEQFF.

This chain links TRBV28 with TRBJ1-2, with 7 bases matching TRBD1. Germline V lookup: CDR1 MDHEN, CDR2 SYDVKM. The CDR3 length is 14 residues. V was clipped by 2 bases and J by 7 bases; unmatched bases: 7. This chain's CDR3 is CASSLTLTGSGYTF. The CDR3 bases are TGTGCCAGCAGTTTAACCCTGACAGGGAGTGGCTACACCTTC.

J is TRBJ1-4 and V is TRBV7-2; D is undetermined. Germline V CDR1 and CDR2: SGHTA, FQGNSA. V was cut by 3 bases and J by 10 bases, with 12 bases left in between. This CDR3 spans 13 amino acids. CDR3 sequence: CASSLGPGGKLFF. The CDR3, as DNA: TGTGCCAGCAGCTTGGGTCCGGGAGGAAAACTGTTTTTT.

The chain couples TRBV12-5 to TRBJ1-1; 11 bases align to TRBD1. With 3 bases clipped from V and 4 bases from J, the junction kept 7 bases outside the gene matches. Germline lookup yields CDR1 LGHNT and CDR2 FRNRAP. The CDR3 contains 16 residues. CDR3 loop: CASGLTGTGGPTEAFF. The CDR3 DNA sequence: TGTGCTAGTGGTTTAACCGGGACAGGGGGTCCCACTGAAGCTTTCTTT.

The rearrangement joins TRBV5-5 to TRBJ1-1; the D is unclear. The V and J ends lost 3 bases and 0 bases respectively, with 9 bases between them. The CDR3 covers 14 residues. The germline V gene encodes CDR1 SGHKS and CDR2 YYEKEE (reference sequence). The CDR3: CASSSQSVNTEAFF. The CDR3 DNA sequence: TGTGCCAGCAGCTCCCAATCTGTGAACACTGAAGCTTTCTTT. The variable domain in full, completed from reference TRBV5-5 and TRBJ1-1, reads DAGVTQSPTHLIKTRGQQVTLRCSPISGHKSVSWYQQVLGQGPQFIFQYYEKEERGRGNFPDRFSARQFPNYSSELNVNALLLGDSALYLCASSSQSVNTEAFFGQGTRLTVV.

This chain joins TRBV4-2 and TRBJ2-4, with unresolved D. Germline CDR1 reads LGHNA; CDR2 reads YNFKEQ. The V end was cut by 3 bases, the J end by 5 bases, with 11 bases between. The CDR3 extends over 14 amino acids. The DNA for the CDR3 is TGTGCCAGCAGCCACCCGGTGAGCCAAAACATTCAGTACTTC. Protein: CASSHPVSQNIQYF.

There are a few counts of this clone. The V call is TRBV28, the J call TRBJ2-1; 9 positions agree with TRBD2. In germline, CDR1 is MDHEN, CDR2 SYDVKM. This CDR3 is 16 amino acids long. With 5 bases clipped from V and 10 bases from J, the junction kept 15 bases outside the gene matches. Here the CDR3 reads CASSPNLGFSGSEQFF. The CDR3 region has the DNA TGTGCCAGCAGTCCAAATTTGGGATTTAGCGGGAGCGAGCAGTTCTTC.

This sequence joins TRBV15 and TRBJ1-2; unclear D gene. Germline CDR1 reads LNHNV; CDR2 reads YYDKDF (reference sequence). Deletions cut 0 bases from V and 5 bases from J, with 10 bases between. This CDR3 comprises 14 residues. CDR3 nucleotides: TGTGCCACCAGCAGAGATGCCGGGAGATATGGCTACACCTTC. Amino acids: CATSRDAGRYGYTF. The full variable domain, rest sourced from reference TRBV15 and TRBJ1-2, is DAMVIQNPRYQVTQFGKPVTLSCSQTLNHNVMYWYQQKSSQAPKLLFHYYDKDFNNEADTPDNFQSRRPNTSFCFLDIRSPGLGDTAMYLCATSRDAGRYGYTFGSGTRLTVV.

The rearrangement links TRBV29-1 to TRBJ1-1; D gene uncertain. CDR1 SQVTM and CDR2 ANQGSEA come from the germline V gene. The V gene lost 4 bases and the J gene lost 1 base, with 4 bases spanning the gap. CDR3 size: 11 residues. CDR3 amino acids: CSVARNTEAFF. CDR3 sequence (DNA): TGCAGCGTTGCGAGGAACACTGAAGCTTTCTTT. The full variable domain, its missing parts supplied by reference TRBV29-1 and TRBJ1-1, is SAVISQKPSRDICQRGTSLTIQCQVDSQVTMMFWYRQQPGQSLTLIATANQGSEATYESGFVIDKFPISRPNLTFSTLTVSNMSPEDSSIYLCSVARNTEAFFGQGTRLTVV.